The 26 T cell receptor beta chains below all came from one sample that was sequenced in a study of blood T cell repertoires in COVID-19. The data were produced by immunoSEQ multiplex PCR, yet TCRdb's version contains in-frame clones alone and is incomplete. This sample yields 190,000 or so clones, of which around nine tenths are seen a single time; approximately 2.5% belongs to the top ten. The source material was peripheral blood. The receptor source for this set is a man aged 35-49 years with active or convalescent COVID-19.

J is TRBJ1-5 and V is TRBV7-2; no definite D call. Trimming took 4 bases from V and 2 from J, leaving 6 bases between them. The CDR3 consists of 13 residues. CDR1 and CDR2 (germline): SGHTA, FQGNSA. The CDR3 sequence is CASSSRGNQPQHF. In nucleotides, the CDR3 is TGTGCCAGCAGCTCCCGGGGCAATCAGCCCCAGCATTTT. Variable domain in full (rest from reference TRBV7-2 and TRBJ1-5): GAGVSQSPSNKVTEKGKDVELRCDPISGHTALYWYRQSLGQGLEFLIYFQGNSAPDKSGLPSDRFSAERTGGSVSTLTIQRTQQEDSAVYLCASSSRGNQPQHFGDGTRLSIL.

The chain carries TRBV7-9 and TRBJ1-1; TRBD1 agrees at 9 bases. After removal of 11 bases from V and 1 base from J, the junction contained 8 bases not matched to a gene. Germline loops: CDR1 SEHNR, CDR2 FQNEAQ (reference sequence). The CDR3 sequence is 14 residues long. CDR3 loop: CALGQGFGNTEAFF. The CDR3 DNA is TGTGCCTTGGGACAGGGCTTTGGGAACACTGAAGCTTTCTTT.

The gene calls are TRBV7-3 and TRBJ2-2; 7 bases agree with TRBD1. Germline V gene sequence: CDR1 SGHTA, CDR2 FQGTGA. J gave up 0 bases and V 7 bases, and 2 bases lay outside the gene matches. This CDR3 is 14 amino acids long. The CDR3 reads CASTDRANTGELFF. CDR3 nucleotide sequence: TGTGCCAGCACTGACAGGGCGAACACCGGGGAGCTGTTTTTT.

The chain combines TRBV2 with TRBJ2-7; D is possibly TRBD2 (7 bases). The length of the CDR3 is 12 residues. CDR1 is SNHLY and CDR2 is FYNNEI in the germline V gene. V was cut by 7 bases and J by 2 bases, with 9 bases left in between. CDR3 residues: CASIGGAYEQYF. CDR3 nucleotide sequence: TGTGCCAGCATAGGGGGGGCCTACGAGCAGTACTTC.

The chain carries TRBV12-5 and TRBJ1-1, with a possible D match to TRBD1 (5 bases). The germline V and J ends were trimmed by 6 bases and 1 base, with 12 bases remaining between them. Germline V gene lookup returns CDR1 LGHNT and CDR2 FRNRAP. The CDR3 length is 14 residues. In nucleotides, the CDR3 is TGTGCTAGTGGGTCAGGACAACCGAACACTGAAGCTTTCTTT. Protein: CASGSGQPNTEAFF.

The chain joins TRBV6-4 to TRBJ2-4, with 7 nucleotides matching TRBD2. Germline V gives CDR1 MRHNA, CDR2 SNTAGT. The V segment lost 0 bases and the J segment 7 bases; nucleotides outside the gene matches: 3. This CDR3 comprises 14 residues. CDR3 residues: CASSDSGGGNIQYF. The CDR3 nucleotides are TGTGCCAGCAGTGACTCGGGCGGGGGTAACATTCAGTACTTC.

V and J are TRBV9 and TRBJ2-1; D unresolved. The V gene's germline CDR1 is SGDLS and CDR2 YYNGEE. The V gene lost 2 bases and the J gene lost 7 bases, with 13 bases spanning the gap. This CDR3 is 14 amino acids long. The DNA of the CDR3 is TGTGCCAGCAGCGTGCAGGCCCTCACTAATGAGCAGTTCTTC. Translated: CASSVQALTNEQFF.

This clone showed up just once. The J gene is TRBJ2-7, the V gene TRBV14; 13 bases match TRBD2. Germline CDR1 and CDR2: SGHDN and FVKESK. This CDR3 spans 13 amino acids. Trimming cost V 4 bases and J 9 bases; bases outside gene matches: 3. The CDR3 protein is CASSPRTSGGQYF. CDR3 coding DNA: TGTGCCAGCAGCCCTAGGACTAGCGGGGGGCAGTACTTC.

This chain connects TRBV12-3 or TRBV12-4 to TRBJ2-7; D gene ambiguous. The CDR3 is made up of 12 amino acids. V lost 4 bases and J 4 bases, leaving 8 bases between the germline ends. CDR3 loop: CASSYSRYEQYF. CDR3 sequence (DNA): TGTGCCAGCAGTTATAGTCGGTACGAGCAGTACTTC.

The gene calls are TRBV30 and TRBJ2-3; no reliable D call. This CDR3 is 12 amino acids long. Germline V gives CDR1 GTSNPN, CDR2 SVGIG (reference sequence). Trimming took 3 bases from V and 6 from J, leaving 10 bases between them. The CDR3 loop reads CAWRVTRDTQYF. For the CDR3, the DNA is TGTGCCTGGAGAGTAACGAGGGATACGCAGTATTTT.

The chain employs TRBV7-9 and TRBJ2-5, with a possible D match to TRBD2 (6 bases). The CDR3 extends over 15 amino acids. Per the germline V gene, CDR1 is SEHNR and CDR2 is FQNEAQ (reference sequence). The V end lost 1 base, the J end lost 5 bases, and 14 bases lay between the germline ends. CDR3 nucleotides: TGTGCCAGCAGCTTAGACCCGACTAGTGTTGAGACCCAGTACTTC. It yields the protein CASSLDPTSVETQYF.

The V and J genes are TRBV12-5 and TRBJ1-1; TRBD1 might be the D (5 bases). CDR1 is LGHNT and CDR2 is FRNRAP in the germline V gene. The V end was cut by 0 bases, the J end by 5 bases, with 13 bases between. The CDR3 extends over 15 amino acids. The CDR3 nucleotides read TGTGCTAGTGGTTTGGTACTAGGGAGGGGAACTGAAGCTTTCTTT. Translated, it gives CASGLVLGRGTEAFF.

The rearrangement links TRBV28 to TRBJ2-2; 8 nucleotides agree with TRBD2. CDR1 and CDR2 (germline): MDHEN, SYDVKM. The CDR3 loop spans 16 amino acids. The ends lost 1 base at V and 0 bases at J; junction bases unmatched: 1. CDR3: CASSLFSGTNTGELFF. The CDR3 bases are TGTGCCAGCAGTTTATTTAGCGGGACGAACACCGGGGAGCTGTTTTTT.

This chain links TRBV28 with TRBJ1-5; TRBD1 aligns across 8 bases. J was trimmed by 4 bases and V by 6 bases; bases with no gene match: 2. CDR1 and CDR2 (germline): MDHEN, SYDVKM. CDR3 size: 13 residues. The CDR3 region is CASSGQGNQPQHF. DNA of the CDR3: TGTGCCAGCAGCGGACAGGGTAATCAGCCCCAGCATTTT.

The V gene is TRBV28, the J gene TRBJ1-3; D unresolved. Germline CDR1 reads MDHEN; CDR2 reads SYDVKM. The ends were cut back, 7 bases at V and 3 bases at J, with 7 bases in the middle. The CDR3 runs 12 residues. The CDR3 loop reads CASKSLGNTIYF. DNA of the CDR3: TGTGCCAGCAAGAGCCTTGGAAACACCATATATTTT. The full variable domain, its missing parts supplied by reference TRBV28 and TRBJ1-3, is DVKVTQSSRYLVKRTGEKVFLECVQDMDHENMFWYRQDPGLGLRLIYFSYDVKMKEKGDIPEGYSVSREKKERFSLILESASTNQTSMYLCASKSLGNTIYFGEGSWLTVV.

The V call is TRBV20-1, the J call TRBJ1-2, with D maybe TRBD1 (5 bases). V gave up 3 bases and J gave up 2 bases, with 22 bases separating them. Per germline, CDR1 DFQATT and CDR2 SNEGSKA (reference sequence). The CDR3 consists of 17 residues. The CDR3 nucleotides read TGCAGTGCTAGTGGGTTTTTCGACAGAGGCACAAACTATGGCTACACCTTC. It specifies CSASGFFDRGTNYGYTF.

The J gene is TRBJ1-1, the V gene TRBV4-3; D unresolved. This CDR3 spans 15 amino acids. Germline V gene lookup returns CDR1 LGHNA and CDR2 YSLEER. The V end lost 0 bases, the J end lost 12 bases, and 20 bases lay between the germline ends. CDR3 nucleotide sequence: TGCGCCAGCAGCCAAGATAGGCGGGAACTGAGAGAAACTTTCTTT. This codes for CASSQDRRELRETFF.

This CDR3 is CASRPGTGGGYTF. The CDR3 bases are TGTGCCAGTCGGCCCGGGACAGGTGGCGGCTACACCTTC. This chain uses TRBV19 with TRBJ1-2; 8 bases agree with TRBD1. The V gene end was trimmed by 8 bases and the J gene end by 8 bases; junction bases not matched to a gene: 10. Germline V gene sequence: CDR1 LNHDA, CDR2 SQIVND (reference sequence). The CDR3 contains 13 residues.

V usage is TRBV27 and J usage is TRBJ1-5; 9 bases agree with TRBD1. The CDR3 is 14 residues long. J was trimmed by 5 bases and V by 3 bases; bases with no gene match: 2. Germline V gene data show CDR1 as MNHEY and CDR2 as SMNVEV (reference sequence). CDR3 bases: TGTGCCAGCAGTTTGCGGACAGGGGATCAGCCCCAGCATTTT. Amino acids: CASSLRTGDQPQHF.

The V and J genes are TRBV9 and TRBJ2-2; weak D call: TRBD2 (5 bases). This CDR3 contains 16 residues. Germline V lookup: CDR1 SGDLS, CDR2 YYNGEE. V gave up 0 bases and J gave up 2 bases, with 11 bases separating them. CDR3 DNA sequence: TGTGCCAGCAGCGTAGTGGCGGGTTATAACACCGGGGAGCTGTTTTTT. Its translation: CASSVVAGYNTGELFF.

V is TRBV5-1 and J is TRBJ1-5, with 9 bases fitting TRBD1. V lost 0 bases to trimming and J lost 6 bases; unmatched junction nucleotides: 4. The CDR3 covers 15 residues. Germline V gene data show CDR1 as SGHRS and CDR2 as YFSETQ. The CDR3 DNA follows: TGCGCCAGCAGCTTGGGCCCGGGACAGGGTCAGCCCCAGCATTTT. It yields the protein CASSLGPGQGQPQHF. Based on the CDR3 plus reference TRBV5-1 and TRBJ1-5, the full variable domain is KAGVTQTPRYLIKTRGQQVTLSCSPISGHRSVSWYQQTPGQGLQFLFEYFSETQRNKGNFPGRFSGRQFSNSRSEMNVSTLELGDSALYLCASSLGPGQGQPQHFGDGTRLSIL.

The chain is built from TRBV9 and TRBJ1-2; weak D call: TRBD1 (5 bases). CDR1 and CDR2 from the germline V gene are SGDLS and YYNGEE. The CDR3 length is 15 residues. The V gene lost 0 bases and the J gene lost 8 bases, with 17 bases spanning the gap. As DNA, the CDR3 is TGTGCCAGCAGCGTAGGAGTGGAGGGGCGTGAGGGCTACACCTTC. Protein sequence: CASSVGVEGREGYTF. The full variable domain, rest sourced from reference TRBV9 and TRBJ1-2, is DSGVTQTPKHLITATGQRVTLRCSPRSGDLSVYWYQQSLDQGLQFLIQYYNGEERAKGNILERFSAQQFPDLHSELNLSSLELGDSALYFCASSVGVEGREGYTFGSGTRLTVV.

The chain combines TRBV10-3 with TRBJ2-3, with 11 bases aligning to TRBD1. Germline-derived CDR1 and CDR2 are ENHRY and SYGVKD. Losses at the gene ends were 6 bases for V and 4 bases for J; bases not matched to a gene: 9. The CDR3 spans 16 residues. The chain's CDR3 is CAIRVWDRGSADTQYF. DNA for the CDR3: TGTGCCATCAGGGTCTGGGACAGGGGGAGCGCAGATACGCAGTATTTT.

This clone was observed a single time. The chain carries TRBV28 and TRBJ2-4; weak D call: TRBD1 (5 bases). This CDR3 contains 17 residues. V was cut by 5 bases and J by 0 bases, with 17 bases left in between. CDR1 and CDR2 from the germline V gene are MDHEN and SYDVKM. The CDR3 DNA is TGTGCCAGCAGTATGCTCGACAGCTTATTAGCCAAAAACATTCAGTACTTC. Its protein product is CASSMLDSLLAKNIQYF.

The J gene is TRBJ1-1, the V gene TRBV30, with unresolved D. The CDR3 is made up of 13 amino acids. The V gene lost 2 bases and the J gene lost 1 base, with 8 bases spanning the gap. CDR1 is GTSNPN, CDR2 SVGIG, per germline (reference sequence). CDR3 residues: CAWSKGGNTEAFF. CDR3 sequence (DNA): TGTGCCTGGAGTAAGGGAGGGAACACTGAAGCTTTCTTT.

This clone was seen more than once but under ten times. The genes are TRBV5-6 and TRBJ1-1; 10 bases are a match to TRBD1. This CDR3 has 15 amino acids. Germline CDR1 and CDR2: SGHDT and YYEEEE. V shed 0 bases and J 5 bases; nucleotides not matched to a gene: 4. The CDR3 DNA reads TGTGCCAGCAGCTTGGGGAGGACAGGGGGAACTGAAGCTTTCTTT. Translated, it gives CASSLGRTGGTEAFF.